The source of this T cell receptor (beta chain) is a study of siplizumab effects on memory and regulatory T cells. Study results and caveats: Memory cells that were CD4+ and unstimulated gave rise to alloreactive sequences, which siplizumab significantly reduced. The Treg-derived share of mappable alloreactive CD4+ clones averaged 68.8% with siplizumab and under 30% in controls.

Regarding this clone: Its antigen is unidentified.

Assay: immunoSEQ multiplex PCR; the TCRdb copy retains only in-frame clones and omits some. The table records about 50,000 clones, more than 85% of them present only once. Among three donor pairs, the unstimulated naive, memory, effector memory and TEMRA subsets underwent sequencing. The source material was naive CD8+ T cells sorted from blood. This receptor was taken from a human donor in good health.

CDR3 nucleotide sequence: TGTGCCAGCAGCCAGATTGGGTATGGGGATGAGCAGTTCTTC. It translates to CASSQIGYGDEQFF. The rearrangement links TRBV7-6 to TRBJ2-1, with D unresolved. Looked up from germline, CDR1 is SGHVS and CDR2 is FNYEAQ. Trimming left V 5 bases short and J 8 bases short, with 16 bases between. There are 14 residues in the CDR3.